A single sample gave rise to the 3 T cell receptor beta chains below, sequenced in a study of blood T cells in healthy people across ages. The authors ran a second PCR of about 7 to 11 cycles using a sample-barcoded 5' primer and a J-beta primer mix. Each CDR3 protein gets one entry after TCRdb re-called the 5' RACE reads with MiXCR. Among roughly 830,000 distinct CDR3 sequences listed, less than 80% were seen once. The sample consisted of blood. All receptors derive from a man younger than 45 in good health.

This clonotype was found a few times. This rearrangement joins TRBV28 to TRBJ2-5; D gene ambiguous. Germline values: CDR1 MDHEN, CDR2 SYDVKM. With 3 bases removed from V and 1 base from J, the gap between germline ends came to 6 bases. The CDR3 is 13 residues long. CDR3 DNA: TGTGCCAGCAGTTTGTGGACCCAAGAGACCCAGTACTTC. Residues: CASSLWTQETQYF.

The chain uses TRBV27 and TRBJ1-2; 7 nucleotides match TRBD1. V lost 10 bases, J lost 2 bases, and 13 bases stayed unmatched. CDR3 size: 15 residues. Germline V gene sequence: CDR1 MNHEY, CDR2 SMNVEV (reference sequence). The chain's CDR3 is CANRHQGVRNYGYTF. DNA for the CDR3: TGTGCCAACAGACACCAGGGGGTTAGGAACTATGGCTACACCTTC.

The V and J genes are TRBV20-1 and TRBJ2-4; D is ambiguous. With 0 bases removed from V and 13 bases from J, the gap between germline ends came to 22 bases. The CDR3 has 15 amino acids. Germline V gives CDR1 DFQATT, CDR2 SNEGSKA (reference sequence). The CDR3 DNA sequence: TGCAGTGCTAGAGAGCTAAGCTCCGAAAGGGTGGCCCAGTACTTC. Translation: CSARELSSERVAQYF.